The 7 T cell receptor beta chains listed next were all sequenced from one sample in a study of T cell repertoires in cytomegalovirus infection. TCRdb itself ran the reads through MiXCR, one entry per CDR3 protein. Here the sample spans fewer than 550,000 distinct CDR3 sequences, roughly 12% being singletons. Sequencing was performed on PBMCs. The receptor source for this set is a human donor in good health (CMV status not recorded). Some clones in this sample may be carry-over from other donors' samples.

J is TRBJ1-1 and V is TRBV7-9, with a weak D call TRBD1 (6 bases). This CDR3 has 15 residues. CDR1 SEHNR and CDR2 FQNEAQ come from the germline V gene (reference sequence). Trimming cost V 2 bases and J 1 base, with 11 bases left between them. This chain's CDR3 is CASSLLGAPNTEAFF. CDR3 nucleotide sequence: TGTGCCAGCAGCTTATTGGGGGCCCCGAACACTGAAGCTTTCTTT.

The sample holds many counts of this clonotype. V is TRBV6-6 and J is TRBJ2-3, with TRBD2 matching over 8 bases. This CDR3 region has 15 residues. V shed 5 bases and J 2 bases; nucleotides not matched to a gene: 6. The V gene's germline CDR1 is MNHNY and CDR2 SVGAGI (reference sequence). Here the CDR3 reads CASSNGLASTDTQYF. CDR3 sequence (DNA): TGTGCCAGCAGTAACGGACTAGCTTCCACAGATACGCAGTATTTT.

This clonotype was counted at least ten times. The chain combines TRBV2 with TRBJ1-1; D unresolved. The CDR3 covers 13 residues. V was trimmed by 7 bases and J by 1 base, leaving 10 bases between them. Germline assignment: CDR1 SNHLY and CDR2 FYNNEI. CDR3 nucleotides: TGTGCCAGCACTCCGTGGCAGAACACTGAAGCTTTCTTT. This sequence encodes CASTPWQNTEAFF.

CDR3: CSVQEYNQPQHF. CDR3 DNA: TGCAGCGTACAGGAGTACAATCAGCCCCAGCATTTT. The rearrangement links TRBV29-1 to TRBJ1-5; TRBD1 might be the D (5 bases). From germline, CDR1 is SQVTM and CDR2 ANQGSEA. Deletions cut 6 bases from V and 3 bases from J, with 9 bases between. This CDR3 region has 12 residues.

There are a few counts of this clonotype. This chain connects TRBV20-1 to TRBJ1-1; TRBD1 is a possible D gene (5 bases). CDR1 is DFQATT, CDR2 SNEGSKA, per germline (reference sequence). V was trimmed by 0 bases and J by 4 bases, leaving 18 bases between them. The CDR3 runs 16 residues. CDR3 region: CSARDGGSASSTEAFF. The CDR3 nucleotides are TGCAGTGCTAGAGATGGGGGATCGGCAAGTAGCACTGAAGCTTTCTTT.

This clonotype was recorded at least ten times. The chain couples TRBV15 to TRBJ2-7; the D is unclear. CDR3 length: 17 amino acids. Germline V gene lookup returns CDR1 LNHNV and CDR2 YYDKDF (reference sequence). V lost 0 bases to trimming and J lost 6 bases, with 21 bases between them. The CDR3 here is CATSRDWAGDFAPEQYF. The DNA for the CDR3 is TGTGCCACCAGCAGAGATTGGGCTGGGGATTTCGCCCCCGAGCAGTACTTC.

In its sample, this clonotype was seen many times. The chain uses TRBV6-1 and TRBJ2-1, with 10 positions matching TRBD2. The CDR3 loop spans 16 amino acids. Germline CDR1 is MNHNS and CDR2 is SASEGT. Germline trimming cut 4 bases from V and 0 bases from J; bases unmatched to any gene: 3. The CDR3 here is CASSVGLASSYNEQFF. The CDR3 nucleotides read TGTGCCAGCAGTGTGGGACTAGCGAGCTCCTACAATGAGCAGTTCTTC.